Shown below are 4 T cell receptor beta chains from a single sample sequenced in a study of post-analysis software for immune sequencing data. Study outcomes and limitations: Several TRBV segments (TRBV5-6, TRBV5-1 and TRBV20-1 among them) occurred more frequently in patients than in controls.

TCR beta libraries were prepared from cDNA with unique molecular identifiers. One entry per CDR3 protein results from TCRdb running MiXCR on the PCR reads. Of about 380,000 distinct CDR3 sequences listed, around a third are singletons. These receptors have no known antigen. Sequencing was performed on blood. The source is a girl aged 10 to 17 with multiple sclerosis.

This clonotype showed up just a few times. This chain joins TRBV29-1 and TRBJ1-1; D is perhaps TRBD1 (6 bases). V was clipped by 5 bases and J by 0 bases, with 10 bases between them. This CDR3 comprises 13 residues. Germline CDR1 reads SQVTM; CDR2 reads ANQGSEA. CDR3 sequence reads: CSVLRGVNTEAFF. DNA of the CDR3: TGCAGCGTTTTGAGGGGGGTGAACACTGAAGCTTTCTTT.

The chain uses TRBV7-9 and TRBJ1-4, with a weak D call TRBD1 (5 bases). Trimming pared 2 bases from V and 7 bases from J, leaving 17 bases between. Germline assignment: CDR1 SEHNR and CDR2 FQNEAQ (reference sequence). The CDR3 covers 16 residues. The CDR3 DNA reads TGTGCCAGCAGCTTATCGAGGGGCTTCGATTTTGAAAAACTGTTTTTT. Its protein is CASSLSRGFDFEKLFF.

This clonotype was found a few times. The chain carries TRBV7-2 and TRBJ1-1; a possible D gene is TRBD1 (6 bases). In germline, CDR1 is SGHTA, CDR2 FQGNSA. The CDR3 has 13 residues. The V gene lost 3 bases and the J gene lost 3 bases, with 8 bases spanning the gap. CDR3 residues: CASSFGQYTEAFF. The CDR3 coding sequence is TGTGCCAGCAGCTTCGGACAGTACACTGAAGCTTTCTTT.

The chain has TRBV15 and TRBJ2-3; D not resolved. Germline CDR1 is LNHNV and CDR2 is YYDKDF (reference sequence). The CDR3 has 15 amino acids. With 1 base removed from V and 4 bases from J, the gap between germline ends came to 12 bases. CDR3 sequence reads: CATSRAQLEADTQYF. The CDR3 bases are TGTGCCACCAGCAGAGCCCAACTCGAGGCAGATACGCAGTATTTT.